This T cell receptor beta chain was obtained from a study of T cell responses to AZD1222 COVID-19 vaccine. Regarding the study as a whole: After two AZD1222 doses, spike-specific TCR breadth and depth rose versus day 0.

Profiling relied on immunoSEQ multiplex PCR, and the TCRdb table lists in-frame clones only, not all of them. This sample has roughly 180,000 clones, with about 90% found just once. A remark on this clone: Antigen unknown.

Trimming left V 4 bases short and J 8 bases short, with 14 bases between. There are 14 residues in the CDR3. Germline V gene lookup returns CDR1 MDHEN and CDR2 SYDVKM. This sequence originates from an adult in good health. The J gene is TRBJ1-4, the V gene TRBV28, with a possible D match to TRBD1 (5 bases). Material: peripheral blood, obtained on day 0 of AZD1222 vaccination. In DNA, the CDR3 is TGTGCCAGCAGTTCGCCGACAGTCGGGGAAAAACTGTTTTTT. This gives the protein CASSSPTVGEKLFF.